These 14 T cell receptor beta chains share one sample of origin, sequenced in a study of T-cell reconstitution after alpha-beta-depleted transplantation in children. During its preparation, the TCRbeta library received unique molecular identifiers. Using its own MiXCR run on the PCR reads, TCRdb lists one record per CDR3 protein. The sample lists under 250,000 distinct CDR3 sequences; about 7% were seen once. Here the sequenced sample was PBMCs, taken before TCRalphabeta/CD19-depleted stem cell transplant. The receptors stem from a boy aged 2 to 10 with acute lymphoblastic leukemia, due to receive a stem cell transplant.

The J gene is TRBJ1-5, the V gene TRBV4-2, with 9 bases lining up with TRBD1. Germline lookup yields CDR1 LGHNA and CDR2 YNFKEQ. V gave up 4 bases and J gave up 4 bases; unmatched junction bases: 8. There are 16 residues in the CDR3. CDR3 in DNA: TGTGCCAGCAGCCTCTCTCCGGGACAGGGTAATCAGCCCCAGCATTTT. Translated, it gives CASSLSPGQGNQPQHF.

Ten or more counts support this clonotype. This sequence joins TRBV7-2 and TRBJ1-5; D is unresolved. CDR3 length: 15 residues. V lost 1 base and J 0 bases, leaving 7 bases between the germline ends. Germline-derived CDR1 and CDR2 are SGHTA and FQGNSA. CDR3 nucleotides: TGTGCCAGCAGCTTAGTGGGGAATAGCAATCAGCCCCAGCATTTT. Protein product: CASSLVGNSNQPQHF.

This clonotype was counted at least ten times. The rearrangement joins TRBV5-4 to TRBJ2-3, with 7 bases identical to TRBD1. J lost 3 bases, V lost 4 bases, and 8 bases had no gene match. Germline CDR1 is SGHNT and CDR2 is YYREEE (reference sequence). There are 15 residues in the CDR3. CDR3 in amino acids: CASSDRAQVTDTQYF. The CDR3 nucleotides read TGTGCCAGCAGCGACAGGGCCCAGGTGACAGATACGCAGTATTTT.

This clonotype came up a few times. V is TRBV7-9 and J is TRBJ2-5, with 8 bases lining up with TRBD1. CDR3 length: 17 amino acids. Germline CDR1 SEHNR, CDR2 FQNEAQ (reference sequence). Trimming removed 5 bases from V and 2 bases from J; junction bases left unmatched: 13. The CDR3 sequence is CASSQNRGQGRQETQYF. The CDR3 DNA reads as TGTGCCAGCAGCCAGAACAGAGGACAGGGTCGGCAAGAGACCCAGTACTTC.

The CDR3 protein is CASSPTVSGDSYEQYF. In DNA, the CDR3 is TGTGCCAGCAGCCCGACGGTGAGCGGGGATTCCTACGAGCAGTACTTC. The chain links TRBV7-2 to TRBJ2-7; 7 bases agree with TRBD2. J was trimmed by 1 base and V by 5 bases; bases with no gene match: 11. CDR3 size: 16 residues. Per germline, CDR1 SGHTA and CDR2 FQGNSA.

The chain links TRBV11-2 to TRBJ2-7; D is possibly TRBD1 or TRBD2 (6 bases each). Trimming stripped 8 bases from V and 3 bases from J, with 20 bases between. Germline V gene data show CDR1 as SGHAT and CDR2 as FQNNGV. This CDR3 region has 15 residues. CDR3 amino acids: CASSRAWGAGYEQYF. The CDR3 DNA reads as TGTGCCAGCTCCAGGGCTTGGGGGGCTGGCTACGAGCAGTACTTC.

This chain uses TRBV20-1 with TRBJ1-1; D uncertain. V was clipped by 3 bases and J by 3 bases, with 11 bases between them. Germline V lookup: CDR1 DFQATT, CDR2 SNEGSKA (reference sequence). There are 13 residues in the CDR3. The CDR3 DNA follows: TGCAGTGCTAGTAGGAACGAGGACACTGAAGCTTTCTTT. This gives the protein CSASRNEDTEAFF.

Only a few counts were recorded for this clonotype. This sequence joins TRBV28 and TRBJ1-3; 8 bases agree with TRBD1. V shed 3 bases, J shed 6 bases, and the junction held 10 bases outside the gene matches. The CDR3 extends over 16 amino acids. Germline assignment: CDR1 MDHEN and CDR2 SYDVKM. The CDR3 nucleotides read TGTGCCAGCAGTTTGGACAGGGATCGGGGGGAAAACACCATATATTTT. This codes for CASSLDRDRGENTIYF.

This clonotype was picked up many times. This sequence joins TRBV5-4 and TRBJ1-4; no definite D call. Trimming took off 2 bases at V and 1 base at J, with 21 bases between the two ends. Germline CDR1 and CDR2: SGHNT and YYREEE (reference sequence). There are 19 residues in the CDR3. CDR3 sequence: CASSFGKRREVRTNEKLFF. CDR3 sequence (DNA): TGTGCCAGCAGCTTTGGAAAGCGTCGGGAAGTGCGAACTAATGAAAAACTGTTTTTT.

This clonotype was seen ten or more times. The chain has TRBV7-2 and TRBJ2-2, with a tentative D call TRBD2 (6 bases). V gave up 3 bases and J gave up 2 bases, with 10 bases separating them. Germline V gene data show CDR1 as SGHTA and CDR2 as FQGNSA. This CDR3 spans 15 amino acids. CDR3 in DNA: TGTGCCAGCAGCTTTGGGGGGAGAAACACCGGGGAGCTGTTTTTT. Translation: CASSFGGRNTGELFF.

This clonotype was observed at least ten times. V usage is TRBV10-3 and J usage is TRBJ2-3; TRBD1 agrees at 8 bases. CDR1 is ENHRY, CDR2 SYGVKD, per germline. V lost 6 bases and J lost 6; bases outside the gene matches: 8. CDR3 length: 14 amino acids. This chain's CDR3 is CAIRLTGASDTQYF. The CDR3 DNA reads as TGTGCCATCAGGCTGACAGGGGCCTCGGATACGCAGTATTTT.

This clonotype was recorded many times. CDR3 residues: CSAREQAEDNNEQFF. The CDR3, as DNA: TGCAGTGCTAGAGAACAGGCGGAAGATAACAATGAGCAGTTCTTC. The chain uses TRBV20-1 and TRBJ2-1; TRBD1 is a possible D gene (5 bases). The CDR3 is made up of 15 amino acids. CDR1 and CDR2 (germline): DFQATT, SNEGSKA (reference sequence). V was cut by 0 bases and J by 5 bases, with 14 bases left in between.

This clonotype appeared many times. The chain employs TRBV7-2 and TRBJ2-1; D might be TRBD2 (6 bases). The CDR3 loop spans 15 amino acids. The germline V gene encodes CDR1 SGHTA and CDR2 FQGNSA. Trimming left V 6 bases short and J 4 bases short, with 16 bases between. The CDR3 nucleotides read TGTGCCAGCAGTCGGGGGTCAGGCCCTTACAATGAGCAGTTCTTC. It translates to CASSRGSGPYNEQFF.

DNA for the CDR3: TGCAGCGTTGTGCGGGAGGGTTCCCCGGGGGAGCAGTACTTC. Translation gives CSVVREGSPGEQYF. The chain combines TRBV29-1 with TRBJ2-7; 9 positions match TRBD2. Trimming removed 4 bases from V and 7 bases from J; junction bases left unmatched: 11. The CDR3 is 14 residues long. Looked up from germline, CDR1 is SQVTM and CDR2 is ANQGSEA.